A selection of T cell receptor beta chains follows, all from one sample in a study of T cells after yellow fever vaccination. TCRdb independently ran MiXCR on the 5' RACE reads; one entry per CDR3 protein. The data show 78,000 or so distinct CDR3 sequences, around 7.9% seen once. The sequencing used CD8+ T cells sorted from PBMCs, collected 9 to 10 days after the first yellow fever vaccination. These receptors were collected from a man between 18 and 29 years old who received the YFV17D yellow fever vaccine. Each CDR3 is given with its conserved first and last residue. The D gene is left open where the match is weak. Only part of the rows carry a size: once, few, many, or a class if the clone is expanded.

>.|TRBV4-1|TRBJ1-5|many
CASSQDMGHQPQHF
TGCGCCAGCAGCCAAGATATGGGACATCAGCCCCAGCATTTT
>TRBD1|TRBV4-3|TRBJ2-7|many
CASSRGGGTGGTYEQYF
TGCGCCAGCAGCCGCGGGGGCGGGACAGGGGGCACCTACGAGCAGTACTTC
>TRBD1|TRBV7-9|TRBJ1-5|few
CASSEGQGNDPQHF
TGTGCCAGCAGCGAGGGACAGGGGAACGATCCCCAGCATTTT
>.|TRBV4-1|TRBJ1-1|few
CASSQETKNTEAFF
TGCGCCAGCAGCCAGGAGACAAAGAACACTGAAGCTTTCTTT
>TRBD1|TRBV5-4|TRBJ2-2|many
CASSFSGGGGELFF
TGTGCCAGCAGCTTTTCAGGGGGCGGCGGGGAGCTGTTTTTT
>.|TRBV4-1|TRBJ2-1|many
CASSQDLIRDEQFF
TGCGCCAGCAGCCAAGATTTGATAAGGGATGAGCAGTTCTTC
>.|TRBV27|TRBJ2-2|few
CASTFRGGADTGELFF
TGTGCCAGCACCTTCCGCGGGGGCGCCGACACCGGGGAGCTGTTTTTT
>.|TRBV30|TRBJ2-1|many
CAWSLGSRYNEQFF
TGTGCCTGGAGTCTGGGCTCGAGATACAATGAGCAGTTCTTC
>.|TRBV4-3|TRBJ2-7|many
CASSQDSDLRGYEQYF
TGCGCCAGCAGCCAAGATTCGGATTTAAGGGGTTACGAGCAGTACTTC
>.|TRBV11-2|TRBJ2-5|many
CASSLGSGSETQYF
TGTGCCAGCAGCTTAGGTTCAGGGTCCGAGACCCAGTACTTC
>TRBD2|TRBV9|TRBJ2-3|many
CASSVVAGYTDTQYF
TGTGCCAGCAGCGTAGTAGCGGGGTACACAGATACGCAGTATTTT
>.|TRBV10-2|TRBJ2-7|many
CASGGPVTGPYEQYF
TGCGCCAGTGGGGGCCCGGTTACAGGACCCTACGAGCAGTACTTC
>TRBD1|TRBV6-5|TRBJ1-2|.
CASSYGAGGGYTF
TGTGCCAGCAGTTATGGTGCAGGGGGAGGCTACACCTTC
>.|TRBV5-1|TRBJ2-3|many
CASSLVWGPDTQYF
TGCGCCAGCAGCTTGGTTTGGGGCCCGGATACGCAGTATTTT
>.|TRBV7-6|TRBJ2-5|many
CASSLGWGARVETQYF
TGTGCCAGCAGCTTAGGCTGGGGAGCCAGGGTAGAGACCCAGTACTTC
>.|TRBV12-3/TRBV12-4|TRBJ2-7|many
CASSSGTGFYEQYF
TGTGCCAGCAGTTCAGGGACCGGGTTCTACGAGCAGTACTTC
>.|TRBV15|TRBJ2-6|few
CATSTGVNSGANVLTF
TGTGCCACCAGTACCGGCGTCAACTCTGGGGCCAACGTCCTGACTTTC
>TRBD1|TRBV11-3|TRBJ2-1|many
CASSPRQGVNEQFF
TGTGCCAGCAGCCCCCGACAGGGGGTCAATGAGCAGTTCTTC
>TRBD1|TRBV20-1|TRBJ1-5|few
CSAPTMTGGRDQPQHF
TGCAGTGCTCCCACCATGACAGGGGGTCGGGATCAGCCCCAGCATTTT
>TRBD2|TRBV3-1|TRBJ2-3|many
CASSHYGTSGATDTQYF
TGTGCCAGCAGCCATTACGGGACTAGCGGGGCCACAGATACGCAGTATTTT
>.|TRBV6-5|TRBJ2-5|few
CASSYRGSIQETQYF
TGTGCCAGCAGTTACCGGGGTAGTATTCAAGAGACCCAGTACTTC
>.|TRBV4-3|TRBJ1-1|many
CASSQGVRREAFF
TGCGCCAGCAGCCAAGGGGTCAGACGAGAAGCTTTCTTT
>TRBD1|TRBV27|TRBJ1-5|.
CASSQTGVWQPQHF
TGTGCCAGCAGTCAAACAGGGGTTTGGCAGCCCCAGCATTTT
>.|TRBV29-1|TRBJ2-1|.
CSVEEGLRTYNEQFF
TGCAGCGTTGAAGAAGGGCTACGCACCTACAATGAGCAGTTCTTC
>.|TRBV12-5|TRBJ2-3|many
CASGRGDTQYF
TGTGCTAGTGGTCGAGGGGATACGCAGTATTTT
>.|TRBV11-2|TRBJ2-5|many
CASSLATQETQYF
TGTGCCAGCAGCTTAGCCACCCAAGAGACCCAGTACTTC
>TRBD2|TRBV24-1|TRBJ2-2|many
CATSDLASGGNTGELFF
TGTGCCACCAGTGATTTGGCTAGCGGGGGAAACACCGGGGAGCTGTTTTTT
>.|TRBV27|TRBJ2-7|many
CASSLGGRNEQYF
TGTGCCAGCAGTTTAGGGGGCCGGAACGAGCAGTACTTC
>TRBD1|TRBV6-1|TRBJ2-7|many
CASSEDGTGAYEQYF
TGTGCCAGCAGTGAAGATGGGACAGGGGCCTACGAGCAGTACTTC
>TRBD1|TRBV29-1|TRBJ2-1|.
CSVEMGQGGNEQFF
TGCAGCGTTGAGATGGGACAGGGAGGCAATGAGCAGTTCTTC